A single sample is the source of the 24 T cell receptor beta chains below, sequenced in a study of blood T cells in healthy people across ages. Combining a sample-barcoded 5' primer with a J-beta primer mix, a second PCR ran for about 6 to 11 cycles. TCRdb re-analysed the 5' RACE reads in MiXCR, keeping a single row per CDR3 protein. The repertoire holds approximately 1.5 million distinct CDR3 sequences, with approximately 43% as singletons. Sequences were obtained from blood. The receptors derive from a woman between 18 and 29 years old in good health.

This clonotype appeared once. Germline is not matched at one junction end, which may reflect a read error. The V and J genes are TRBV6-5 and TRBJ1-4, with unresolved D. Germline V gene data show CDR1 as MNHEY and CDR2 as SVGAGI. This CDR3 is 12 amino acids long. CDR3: CSSSHGFEKLFF. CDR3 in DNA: TGTTCCAGCAGTCATGGATTCGAAAAACTGTTTTTT.

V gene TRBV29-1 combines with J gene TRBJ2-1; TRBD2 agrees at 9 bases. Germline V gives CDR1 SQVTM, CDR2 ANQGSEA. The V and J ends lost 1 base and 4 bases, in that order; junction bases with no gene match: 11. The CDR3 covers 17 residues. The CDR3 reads CSVEVTETSGYYNEQFF. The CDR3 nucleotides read TGCAGCGTTGAAGTTACCGAGACTAGCGGTTATTACAATGAGCAGTTCTTC.

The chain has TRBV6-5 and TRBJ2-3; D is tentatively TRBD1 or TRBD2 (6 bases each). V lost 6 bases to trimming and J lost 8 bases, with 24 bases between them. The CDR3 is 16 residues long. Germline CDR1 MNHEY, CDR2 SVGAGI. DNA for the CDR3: TGTGCCAGCAGGCAGCAGGTGGGGGGCCCCATCGCTACGCAGTATTTT. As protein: CASRQQVGGPIATQYF.

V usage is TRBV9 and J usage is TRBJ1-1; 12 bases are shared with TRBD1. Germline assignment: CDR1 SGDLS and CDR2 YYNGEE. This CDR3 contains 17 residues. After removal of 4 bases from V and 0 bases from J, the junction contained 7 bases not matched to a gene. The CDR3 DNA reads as TGTGCCAGCAGCCGACGGGACAGGGGGCGTATGAACACTGAAGCTTTCTTT. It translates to CASSRRDRGRMNTEAFF.

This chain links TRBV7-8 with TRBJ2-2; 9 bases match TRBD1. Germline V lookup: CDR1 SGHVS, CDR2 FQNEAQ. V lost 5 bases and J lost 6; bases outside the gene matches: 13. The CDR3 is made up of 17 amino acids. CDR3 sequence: CASSTRSGQGFAGELFF. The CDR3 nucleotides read TGTGCCAGCAGCACTAGATCGGGACAGGGTTTTGCCGGGGAGCTGTTTTTT.

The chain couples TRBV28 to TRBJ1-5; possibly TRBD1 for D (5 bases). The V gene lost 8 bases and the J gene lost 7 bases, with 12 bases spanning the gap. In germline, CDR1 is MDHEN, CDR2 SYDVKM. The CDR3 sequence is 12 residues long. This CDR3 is CASGGVGQPQHF. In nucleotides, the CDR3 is TGTGCCAGCGGGGGGGTAGGCCAGCCCCAGCATTTT.

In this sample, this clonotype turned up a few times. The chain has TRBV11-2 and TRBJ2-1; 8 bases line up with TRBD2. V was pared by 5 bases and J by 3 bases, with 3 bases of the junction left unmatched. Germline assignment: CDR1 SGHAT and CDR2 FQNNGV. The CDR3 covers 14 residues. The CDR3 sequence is CASSPGRVYNEQFF. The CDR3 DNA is TGTGCCAGCAGCCCCGGGAGGGTCTACAATGAGCAGTTCTTC.

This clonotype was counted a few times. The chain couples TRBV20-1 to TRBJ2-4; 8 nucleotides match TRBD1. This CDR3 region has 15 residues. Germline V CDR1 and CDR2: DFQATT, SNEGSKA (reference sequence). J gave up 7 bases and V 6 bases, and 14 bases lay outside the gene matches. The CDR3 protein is CSARLLAGGGNIQYF. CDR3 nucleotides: TGCAGTGCCCGCCTGCTAGCAGGGGGCGGGAACATTCAGTACTTC.

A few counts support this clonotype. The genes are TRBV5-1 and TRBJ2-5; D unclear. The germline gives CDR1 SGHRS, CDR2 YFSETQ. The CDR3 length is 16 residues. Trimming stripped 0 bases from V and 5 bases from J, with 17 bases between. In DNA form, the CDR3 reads TGCGCCAGCAGCTTGGGTCCGCCCTTCCAAGGGGAGACCCAGTACTTC. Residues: CASSLGPPFQGETQYF.

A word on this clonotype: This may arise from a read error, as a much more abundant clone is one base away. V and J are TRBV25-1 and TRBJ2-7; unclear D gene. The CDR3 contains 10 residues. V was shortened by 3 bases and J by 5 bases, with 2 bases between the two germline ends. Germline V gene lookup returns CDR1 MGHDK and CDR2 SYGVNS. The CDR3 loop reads CASSDDEQYF. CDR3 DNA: TGTGCCAGCAGTGACGACGAGCAGTACTTC.

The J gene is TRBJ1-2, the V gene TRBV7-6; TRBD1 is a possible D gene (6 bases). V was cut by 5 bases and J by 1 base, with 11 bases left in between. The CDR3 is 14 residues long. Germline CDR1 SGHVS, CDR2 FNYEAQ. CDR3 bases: TGTGCCAGCAGCCCAGGGGAGAGTAACTATGGCTACACCTTC. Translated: CASSPGESNYGYTF. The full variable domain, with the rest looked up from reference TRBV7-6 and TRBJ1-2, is GAGVSQSPRYKVTKRGQDVALRCDPISGHVSLYWYRQALGQGPEFLTYFNYEAQQDKSGLPNDRFSAERPEGSISTLTIQRTEQRDSAMYRCASSPGESNYGYTFGSGTRLTVV.

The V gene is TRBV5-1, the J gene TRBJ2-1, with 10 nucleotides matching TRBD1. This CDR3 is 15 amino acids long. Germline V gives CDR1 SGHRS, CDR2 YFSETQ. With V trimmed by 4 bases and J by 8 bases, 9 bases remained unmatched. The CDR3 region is CASSPGQGEWDEQFF. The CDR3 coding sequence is TGCGCCAGCAGCCCCGGACAGGGGGAGTGGGATGAGCAGTTCTTC.

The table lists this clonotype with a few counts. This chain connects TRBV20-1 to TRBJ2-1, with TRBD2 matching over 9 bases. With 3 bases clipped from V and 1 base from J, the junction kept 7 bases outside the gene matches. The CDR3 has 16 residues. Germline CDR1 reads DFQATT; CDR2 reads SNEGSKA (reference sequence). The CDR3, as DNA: TGCAGTGCTAGGCCTCCAGCGGGAGGATCCTACAATGAGCAGTTCTTC. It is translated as CSARPPAGGSYNEQFF.

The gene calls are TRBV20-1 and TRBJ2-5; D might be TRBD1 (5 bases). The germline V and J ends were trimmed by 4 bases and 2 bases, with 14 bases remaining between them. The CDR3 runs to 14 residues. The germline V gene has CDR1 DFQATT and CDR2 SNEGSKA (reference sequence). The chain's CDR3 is CSATPDSYQETQYF. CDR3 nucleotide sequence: TGCAGTGCTACCCCAGACAGTTATCAAGAGACCCAGTACTTC.

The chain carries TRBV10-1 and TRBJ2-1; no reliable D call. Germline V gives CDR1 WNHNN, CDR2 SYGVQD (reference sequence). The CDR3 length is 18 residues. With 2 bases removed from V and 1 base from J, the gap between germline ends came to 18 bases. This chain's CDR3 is CASSERIQQAISYNEQFF. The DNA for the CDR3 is TGCGCCAGCAGTGAGCGTATCCAGCAGGCAATATCCTACAATGAGCAGTTCTTC.

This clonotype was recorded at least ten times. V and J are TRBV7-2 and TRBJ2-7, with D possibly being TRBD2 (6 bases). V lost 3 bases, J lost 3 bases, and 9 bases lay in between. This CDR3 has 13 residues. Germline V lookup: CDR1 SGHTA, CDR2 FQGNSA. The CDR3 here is CASSLGLFYEQYF. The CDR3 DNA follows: TGTGCCAGCAGCTTGGGACTTTTCTACGAGCAGTACTTC.

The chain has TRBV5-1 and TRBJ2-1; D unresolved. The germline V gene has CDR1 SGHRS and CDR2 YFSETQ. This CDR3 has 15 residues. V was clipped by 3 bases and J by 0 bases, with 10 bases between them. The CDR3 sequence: CASSSEADSYNEQFF. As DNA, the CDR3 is TGCGCCAGCAGCTCAGAGGCAGACTCCTACAATGAGCAGTTCTTC.

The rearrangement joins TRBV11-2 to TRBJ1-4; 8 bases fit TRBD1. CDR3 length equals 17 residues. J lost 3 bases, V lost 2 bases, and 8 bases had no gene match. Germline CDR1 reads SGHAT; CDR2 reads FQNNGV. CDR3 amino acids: CASSLKWQGAANEKLFF. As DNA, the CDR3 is TGTGCCAGCAGCTTAAAATGGCAGGGGGCAGCTAATGAAAAACTGTTTTTT.

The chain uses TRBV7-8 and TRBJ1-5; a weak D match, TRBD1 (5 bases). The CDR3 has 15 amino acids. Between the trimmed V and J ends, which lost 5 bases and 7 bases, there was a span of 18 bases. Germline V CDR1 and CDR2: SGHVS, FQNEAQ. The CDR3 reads CASSAGPQGTQPQHF. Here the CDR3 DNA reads TGTGCCAGCAGCGCCGGCCCCCAGGGTACCCAGCCCCAGCATTTT.

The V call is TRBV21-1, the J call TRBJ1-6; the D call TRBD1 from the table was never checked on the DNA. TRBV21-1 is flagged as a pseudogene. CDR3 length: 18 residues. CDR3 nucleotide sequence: TGTGCCAGCAGCAAACGCGGGACAGGGGACTCCTATAATTCACCCCTCCACTTT. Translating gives CASSKRGTGDSYNSPLHF.

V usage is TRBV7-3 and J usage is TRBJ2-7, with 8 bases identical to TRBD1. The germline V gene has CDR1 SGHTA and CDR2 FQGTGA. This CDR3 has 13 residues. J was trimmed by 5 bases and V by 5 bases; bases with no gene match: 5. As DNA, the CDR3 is TGTGCCAGCAGCGGACAGGGTGCGCACGAGCAGTACTTC. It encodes CASSGQGAHEQYF.

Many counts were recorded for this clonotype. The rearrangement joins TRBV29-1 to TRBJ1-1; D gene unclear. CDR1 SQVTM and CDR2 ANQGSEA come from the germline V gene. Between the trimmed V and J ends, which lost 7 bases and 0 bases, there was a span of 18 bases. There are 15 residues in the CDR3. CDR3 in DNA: TGCAGCGCGCGGGCGGGTTGGGGAATGAACACTGAAGCTTTCTTT. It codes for CSARAGWGMNTEAFF.

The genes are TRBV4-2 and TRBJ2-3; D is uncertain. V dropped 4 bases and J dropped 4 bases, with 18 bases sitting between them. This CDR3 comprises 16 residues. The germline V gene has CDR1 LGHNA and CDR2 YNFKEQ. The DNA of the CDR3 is TGTGCCAGCAGCCTTGTGGGTACCAGCAGCTCAGATACGCAGTATTTT. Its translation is CASSLVGTSSSDTQYF.

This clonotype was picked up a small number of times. CDR3 DNA sequence: TGCAGCGTTGAAGTAAGGGGTCGGCGGGAGTTCTACAATGAGCAGTTCTTC. Translated: CSVEVRGRREFYNEQFF. The chain carries TRBV29-1 and TRBJ2-1, with TRBD2 matching 7 bases. J was trimmed by 3 bases and V by 1 base; bases with no gene match: 12. CDR3 length equals 17 residues. Looked up from germline, CDR1 is SQVTM and CDR2 is ANQGSEA.